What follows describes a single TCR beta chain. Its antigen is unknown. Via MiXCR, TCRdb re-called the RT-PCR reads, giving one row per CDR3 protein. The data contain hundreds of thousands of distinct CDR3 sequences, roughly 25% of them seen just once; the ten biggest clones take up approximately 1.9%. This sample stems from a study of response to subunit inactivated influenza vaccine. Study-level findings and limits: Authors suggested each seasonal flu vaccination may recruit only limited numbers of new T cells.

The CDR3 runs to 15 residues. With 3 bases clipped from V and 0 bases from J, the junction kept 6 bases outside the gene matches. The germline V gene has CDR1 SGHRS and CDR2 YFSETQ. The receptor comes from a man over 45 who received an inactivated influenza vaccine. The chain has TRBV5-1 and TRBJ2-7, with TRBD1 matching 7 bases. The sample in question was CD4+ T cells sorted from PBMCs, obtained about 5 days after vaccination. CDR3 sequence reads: CASSWPDRASYEQYF. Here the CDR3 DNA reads TGCGCCAGCAGCTGGCCTGACAGGGCCTCCTACGAGCAGTACTTC.